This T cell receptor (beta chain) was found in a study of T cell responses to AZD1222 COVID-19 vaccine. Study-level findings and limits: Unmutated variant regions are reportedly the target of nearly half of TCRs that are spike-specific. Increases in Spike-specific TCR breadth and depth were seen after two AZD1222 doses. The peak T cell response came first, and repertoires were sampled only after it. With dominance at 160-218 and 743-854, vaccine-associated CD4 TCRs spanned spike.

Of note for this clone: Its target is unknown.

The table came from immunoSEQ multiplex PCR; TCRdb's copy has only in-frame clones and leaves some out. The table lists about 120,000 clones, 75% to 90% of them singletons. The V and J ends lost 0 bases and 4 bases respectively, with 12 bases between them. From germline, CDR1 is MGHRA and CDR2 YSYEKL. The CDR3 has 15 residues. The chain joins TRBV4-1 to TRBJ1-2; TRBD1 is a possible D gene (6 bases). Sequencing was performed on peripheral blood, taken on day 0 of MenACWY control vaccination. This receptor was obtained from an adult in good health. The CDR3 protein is CASSQDWGRGYGYTF. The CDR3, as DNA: TGCGCCAGCAGCCAAGATTGGGGGCGAGGCTATGGCTACACCTTC.